These T cell receptor beta chains were read from a single sample in a study of cytomegalovirus exposure and HLA in healthy donors. Sequencing used immunoSEQ multiplex PCR; TCRdb keeps in-frame clones, though not all of them. The sample includes about 120,000 clones, more than 65% of them seen just once. Sequencing was performed on PBMCs. The receptors here all came from a male donor in good health and CMV-seropositive. Both conserved end residues are part of each CDR3.

j_call v_call cdr3_aa
TRBJ2-2 TRBV6-6 CASRETGSELFF
TRBJ1-2 TRBV5-5 CASSPGGVVGGYTF
TRBJ1-1 TRBV10-3 CAIRGMSSAEAFF
TRBJ2-5 TRBV5-6 CASSSTKDGETQYF
TRBJ2-7 TRBV5-1 CASSPGTSGGVSYEQYF
TRBJ2-4 TRBV28 CASSLLVELAKNIQYF
TRBJ1-1 TRBV7-9 CSSSLDPVNTEAFF
TRBJ2-4 TRBV19 CASRQDRKNSQYF
TRBJ2-5 TRBV5-1 CASSLSHRRKETQYF
TRBJ2-7 TRBV27 CASSLTGTGLYEQYF
TRBJ2-3 TRBV29-1 CSVGQGIPPDTQYF
TRBJ1-5 TRBV28 CANTVEYTHQTPGNQPQHF
TRBJ1-5 TRBV18 CASSQTGSGTNQPQHF
TRBJ2-3 TRBV5-6 CASRPTSGRALGSSDTQYF
TRBJ1-5 TRBV2 CASSDNSNQPQHF
TRBJ2-5 TRBV7-6 CASSLITAGTPAETQYF